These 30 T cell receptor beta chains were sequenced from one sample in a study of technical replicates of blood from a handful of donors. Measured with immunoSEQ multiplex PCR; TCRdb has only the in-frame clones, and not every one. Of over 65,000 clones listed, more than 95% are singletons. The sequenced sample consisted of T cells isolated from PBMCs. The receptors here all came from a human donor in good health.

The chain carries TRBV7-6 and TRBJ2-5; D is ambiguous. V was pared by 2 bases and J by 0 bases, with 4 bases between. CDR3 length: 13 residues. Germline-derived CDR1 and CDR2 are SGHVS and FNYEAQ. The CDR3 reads CASSLQYQETQYF. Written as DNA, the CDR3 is TGTGCCAGCAGCTTACAGTACCAAGAGACCCAGTACTTC.

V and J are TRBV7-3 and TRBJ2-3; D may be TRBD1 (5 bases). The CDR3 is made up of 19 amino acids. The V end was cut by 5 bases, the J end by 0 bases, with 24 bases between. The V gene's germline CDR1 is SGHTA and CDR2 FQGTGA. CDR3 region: CASSLKPGRQGLSTDTQYF. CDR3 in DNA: TGTGCCAGCAGCCTAAAACCTGGGCGCCAGGGCCTTAGCACAGATACGCAGTATTTT.

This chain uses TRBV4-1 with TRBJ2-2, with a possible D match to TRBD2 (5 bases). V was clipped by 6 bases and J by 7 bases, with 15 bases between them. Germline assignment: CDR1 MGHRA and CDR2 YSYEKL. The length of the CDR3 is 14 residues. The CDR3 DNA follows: TGCGCCAGCAGTCTTGGTCGAGGGAGCGGGGAGCTGTTTTTT. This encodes CASSLGRGSGELFF.

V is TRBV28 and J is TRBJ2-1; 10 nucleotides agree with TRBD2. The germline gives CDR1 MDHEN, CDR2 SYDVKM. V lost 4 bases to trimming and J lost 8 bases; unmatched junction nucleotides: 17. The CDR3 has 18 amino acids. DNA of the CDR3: TGTGCCAGCAGTTCCTCTCTTCTAGCGGGAGATGCTTCGGATGAGCAGTTCTTC. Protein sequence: CASSSSLLAGDASDEQFF. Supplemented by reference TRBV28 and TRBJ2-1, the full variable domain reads DVKVTQSSRYLVKRTGEKVFLECVQDMDHENMFWYRQDPGLGLRLIYFSYDVKMKEKGDIPEGYSVSREKKERFSLILESASTNQTSMYLCASSSSLLAGDASDEQFFGPGTRLTVL.

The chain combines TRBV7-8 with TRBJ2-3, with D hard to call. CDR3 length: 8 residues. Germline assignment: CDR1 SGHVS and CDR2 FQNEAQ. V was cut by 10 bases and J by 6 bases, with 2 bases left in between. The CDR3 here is CATDTQYF. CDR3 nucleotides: TGTGCCACGGATACGCAGTATTTT.

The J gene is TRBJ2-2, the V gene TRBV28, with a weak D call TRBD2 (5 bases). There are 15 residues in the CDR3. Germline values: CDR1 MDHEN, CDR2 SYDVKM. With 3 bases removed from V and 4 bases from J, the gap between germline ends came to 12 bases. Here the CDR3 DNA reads TGTGCCAGCAGTTTTAACGGAGGTGTCACCGGGGAGCTGTTTTTT. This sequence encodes CASSFNGGVTGELFF.

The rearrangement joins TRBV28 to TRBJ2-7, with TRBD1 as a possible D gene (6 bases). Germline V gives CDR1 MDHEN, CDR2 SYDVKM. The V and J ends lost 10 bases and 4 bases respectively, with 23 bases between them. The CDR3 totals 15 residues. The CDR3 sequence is CATRRGKTGFYEQYF. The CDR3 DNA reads TGTGCCACCAGAAGGGGTAAGACAGGCTTTTACGAGCAGTACTTC. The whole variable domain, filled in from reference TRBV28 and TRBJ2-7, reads DVKVTQSSRYLVKRTGEKVFLECVQDMDHENMFWYRQDPGLGLRLIYFSYDVKMKEKGDIPEGYSVSREKKERFSLILESASTNQTSMYLCATRRGKTGFYEQYFGPGTRLTVT.

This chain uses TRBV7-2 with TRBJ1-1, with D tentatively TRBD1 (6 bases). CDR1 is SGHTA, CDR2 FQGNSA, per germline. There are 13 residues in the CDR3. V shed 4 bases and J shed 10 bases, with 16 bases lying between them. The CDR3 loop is CASSYGQTAGAFF. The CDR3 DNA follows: TGTGCCAGCAGCTATGGACAGACCGCGGGAGCTTTCTTT.

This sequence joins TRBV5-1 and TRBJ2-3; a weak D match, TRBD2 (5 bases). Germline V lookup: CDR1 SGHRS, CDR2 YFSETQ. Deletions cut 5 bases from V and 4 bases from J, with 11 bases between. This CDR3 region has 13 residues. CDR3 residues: CASRLDGSDTQYF. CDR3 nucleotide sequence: TGCGCCAGCAGACTAGATGGGTCAGATACGCAGTATTTT.

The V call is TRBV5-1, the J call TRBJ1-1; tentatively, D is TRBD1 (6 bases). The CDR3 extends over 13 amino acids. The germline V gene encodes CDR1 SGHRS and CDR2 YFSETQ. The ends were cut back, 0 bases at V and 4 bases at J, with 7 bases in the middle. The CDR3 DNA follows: TGCGCCAGCAGCTTGGGGACAGCCACTGAAGCTTTCTTT. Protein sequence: CASSLGTATEAFF.

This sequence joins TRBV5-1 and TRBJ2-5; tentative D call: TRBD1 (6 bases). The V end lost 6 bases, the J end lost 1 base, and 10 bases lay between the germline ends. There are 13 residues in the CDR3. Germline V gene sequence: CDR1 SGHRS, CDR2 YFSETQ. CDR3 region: CASTSDSQETQYF. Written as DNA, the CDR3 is TGCGCCAGCACCTCGGACAGCCAAGAGACCCAGTACTTC.

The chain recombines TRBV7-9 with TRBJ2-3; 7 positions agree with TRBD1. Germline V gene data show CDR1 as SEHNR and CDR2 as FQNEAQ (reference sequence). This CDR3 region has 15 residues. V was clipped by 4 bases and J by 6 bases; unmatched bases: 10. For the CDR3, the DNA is TGTGCCAGCAGCTCCGGACAGGTGGCCCGGGATACGCAGTATTTT. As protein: CASSSGQVARDTQYF. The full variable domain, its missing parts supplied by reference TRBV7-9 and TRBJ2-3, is DTGVSQNPRHKITKRGQNVTFRCDPISEHNRLYWYRQTLGQGPEFLTYFQNEAQLEKSRLLSDRFSAERPKGSFSTLEIQRTEQGDSAMYLCASSSGQVARDTQYFGPGTRLTVL.

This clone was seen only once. CDR3 sequence (DNA): TGTGCCACCCATCCGGGGTCAACTAATGAAAAACTGTTTTTT. Translating gives CATHPGSTNEKLFF. The genes are TRBV6-6 and TRBJ1-4; D not resolved. The CDR3 runs to 14 residues. V lost 10 bases and J 0 bases, leaving 12 bases between the germline ends. Germline assignment: CDR1 MNHNY and CDR2 SVGAGI (reference sequence).

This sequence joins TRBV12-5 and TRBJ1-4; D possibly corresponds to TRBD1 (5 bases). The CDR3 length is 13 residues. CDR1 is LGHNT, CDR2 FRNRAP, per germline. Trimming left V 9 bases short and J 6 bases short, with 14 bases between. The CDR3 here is CASRRGSDEKLFF. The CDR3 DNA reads TGTGCTAGCCGGCGGGGCTCAGATGAAAAACTGTTTTTT.

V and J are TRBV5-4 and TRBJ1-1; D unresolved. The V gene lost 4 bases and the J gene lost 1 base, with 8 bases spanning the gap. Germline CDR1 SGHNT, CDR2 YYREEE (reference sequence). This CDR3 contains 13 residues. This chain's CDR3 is CASSVESNTEAFF. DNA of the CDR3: TGTGCCAGCAGCGTCGAGTCGAACACTGAAGCTTTCTTT.

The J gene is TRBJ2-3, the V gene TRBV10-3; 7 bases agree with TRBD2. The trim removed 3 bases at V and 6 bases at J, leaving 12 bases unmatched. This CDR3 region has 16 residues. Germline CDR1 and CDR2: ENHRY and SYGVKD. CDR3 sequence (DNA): TGTGCCATCAGTGAAAGGACACTCCGGGGGGAGGATACGCAGTATTTT. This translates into CAISERTLRGEDTQYF.

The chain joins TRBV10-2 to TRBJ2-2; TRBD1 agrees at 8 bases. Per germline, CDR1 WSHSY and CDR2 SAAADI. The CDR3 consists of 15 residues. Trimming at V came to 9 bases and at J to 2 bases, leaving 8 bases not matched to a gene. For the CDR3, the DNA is TGCGCCAGTGGACTCGGACAGGGAAACACCGGGGAGCTGTTTTTT. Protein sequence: CASGLGQGNTGELFF.

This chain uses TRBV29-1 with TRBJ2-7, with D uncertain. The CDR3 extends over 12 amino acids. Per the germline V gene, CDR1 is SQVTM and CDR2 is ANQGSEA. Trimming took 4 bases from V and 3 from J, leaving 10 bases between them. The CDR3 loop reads CSVGESNYEQYF. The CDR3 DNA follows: TGCAGCGTTGGTGAGAGCAACTACGAGCAGTACTTC.

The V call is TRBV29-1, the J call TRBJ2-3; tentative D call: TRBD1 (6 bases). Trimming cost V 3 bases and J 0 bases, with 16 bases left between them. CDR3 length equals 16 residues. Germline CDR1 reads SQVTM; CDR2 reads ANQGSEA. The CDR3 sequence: CSVDGTQILSTDTQYF. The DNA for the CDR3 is TGCAGCGTTGACGGGACACAAATCCTTAGCACAGATACGCAGTATTTT.

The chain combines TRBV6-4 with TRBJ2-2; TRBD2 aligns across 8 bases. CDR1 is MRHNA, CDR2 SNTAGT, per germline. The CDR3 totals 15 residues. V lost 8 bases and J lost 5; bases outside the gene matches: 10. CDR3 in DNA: TGTGCCAGCCTGAAGCGGGAGTATTTAACCGGGGAGCTGTTTTTT. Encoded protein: CASLKREYLTGELFF.

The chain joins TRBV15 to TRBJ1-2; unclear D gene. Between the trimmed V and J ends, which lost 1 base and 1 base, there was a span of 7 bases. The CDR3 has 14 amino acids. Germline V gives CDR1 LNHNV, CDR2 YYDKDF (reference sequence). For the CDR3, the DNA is TGTGCCACCAGCAGAGTCCCACTTAACTATGGCTACACCTTC. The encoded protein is CATSRVPLNYGYTF.

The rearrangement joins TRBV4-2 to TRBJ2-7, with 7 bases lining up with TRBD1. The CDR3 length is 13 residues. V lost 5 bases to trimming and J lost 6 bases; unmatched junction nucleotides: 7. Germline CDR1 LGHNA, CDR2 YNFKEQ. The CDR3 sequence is CASSSRSGGEQYF. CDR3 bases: TGTGCCAGCAGCTCCCGCTCAGGGGGCGAGCAGTACTTC.

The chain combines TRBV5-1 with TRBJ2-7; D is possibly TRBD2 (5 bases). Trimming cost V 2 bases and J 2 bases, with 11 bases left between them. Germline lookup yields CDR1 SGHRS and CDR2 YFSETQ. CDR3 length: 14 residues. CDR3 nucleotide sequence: TGCGCCAGCAGCTTACTAGAGACAACCTACGAGCAGTACTTC. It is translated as CASSLLETTYEQYF.

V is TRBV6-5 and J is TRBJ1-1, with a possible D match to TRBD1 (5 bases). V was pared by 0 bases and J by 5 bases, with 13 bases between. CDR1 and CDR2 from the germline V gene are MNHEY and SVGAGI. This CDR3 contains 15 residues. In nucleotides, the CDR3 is TGTGCCAGCAGTTACTCGGCAGGCCCAGGGACTGAAGCTTTCTTT. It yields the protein CASSYSAGPGTEAFF.

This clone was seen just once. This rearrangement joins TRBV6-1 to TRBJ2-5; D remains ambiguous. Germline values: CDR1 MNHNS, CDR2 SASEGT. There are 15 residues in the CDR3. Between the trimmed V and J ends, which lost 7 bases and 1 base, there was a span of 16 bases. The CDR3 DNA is TGTGCCAGCACTGGTACGAGAGGCCTCCAAGAGACCCAGTACTTC. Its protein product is CASTGTRGLQETQYF.

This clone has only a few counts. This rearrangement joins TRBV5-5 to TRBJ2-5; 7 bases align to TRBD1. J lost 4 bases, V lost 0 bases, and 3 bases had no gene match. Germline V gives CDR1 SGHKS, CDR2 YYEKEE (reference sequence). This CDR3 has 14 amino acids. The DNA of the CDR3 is TGTGCCAGCAGCTTGGCCAGGGGGAGAGAGACCCAGTACTTC. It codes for CASSLARGRETQYF.

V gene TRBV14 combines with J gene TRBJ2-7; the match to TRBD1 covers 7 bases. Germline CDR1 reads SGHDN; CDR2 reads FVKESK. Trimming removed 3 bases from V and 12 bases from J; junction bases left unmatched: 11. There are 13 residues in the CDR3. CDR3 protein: CASSQFEDRSTYF. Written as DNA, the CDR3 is TGTGCCAGCAGCCAGTTCGAGGACAGGAGCACGTACTTC. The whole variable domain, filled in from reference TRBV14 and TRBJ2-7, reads EAGVTQFPSHSVIEKGQTVTLRCDPISGHDNLYWYRRVMGKEIKFLLHFVKESKQDESGMPNNRFLAERTGGTYSTLKVQPAELEDSGVYFCASSQFEDRSTYFGPGTRLTVT.

This chain's CDR3 is CAISESGGGGTEAFF. The CDR3 DNA reads as TGTGCCATCAGTGAGTCTGGGGGCGGGGGCACTGAAGCTTTCTTT. The chain couples TRBV10-3 to TRBJ1-1; maybe TRBD1 (6 bases). CDR1 is ENHRY, CDR2 SYGVKD, per germline. Trimming stripped 0 bases from V and 4 bases from J, with 12 bases between. This CDR3 contains 15 residues.

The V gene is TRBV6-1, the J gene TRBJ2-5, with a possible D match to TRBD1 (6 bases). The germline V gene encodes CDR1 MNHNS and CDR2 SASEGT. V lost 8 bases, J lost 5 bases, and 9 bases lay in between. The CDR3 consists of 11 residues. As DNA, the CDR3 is TGTGCCAGCCGGCAGGGGGAGACCCAGTACTTC. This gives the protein CASRQGETQYF.

The CDR3 bases are TGTGCCAGCAGCGTGACTGGGTCGTCGGGCGAGCAGTACTTC. This gives the protein CASSVTGSSGEQYF. The gene calls are TRBV7-9 and TRBJ2-7; D not resolved. The CDR3 has 14 residues. Germline assignment: CDR1 SEHNR and CDR2 FQNEAQ (reference sequence). The V gene lost 5 bases and the J gene lost 6 bases, with 17 bases spanning the gap.